Listed below are T cell receptor beta chains from one sample, sequenced in a study. TCRdb re-called the 5' RACE reads with MiXCR, one entry per CDR3 protein. Among about 57,000 distinct CDR3 sequences listed, 25% to 35% were seen once. Sequencing input: tumor-infiltrating memory CD4+ T cells sorted from the breast tumor. The source of these receptors is a female donor with breast cancer. CDR3s include the opening cysteine and the closing phenylalanine or tryptophan. Fields, in order: D gene, V gene, clone size, J gene, CDR3 protein, CDR3 DNA. D genes are given only for firm matches. The size field is filled for only some rows; it gives once, few, many or a size class.

>TRBD1|TRBV15|.|TRBJ1-5
CATSTQDRRSNQPQHF
TGTGCCACCAGCACACAGGACAGGAGAAGCAATCAGCCCCAGCATTTT
>.|TRBV9|few|TRBJ1-1
CASSASERPTEAFF
TGTGCCAGCAGCGCCTCAGAGAGGCCCACTGAAGCTTTCTTT
>.|TRBV7-2|few|TRBJ1-2
CASSLAIRERGYTF
TGTGCCAGCAGCTTAGCGATAAGGGAGCGAGGCTACACCTTC
>TRBD2|TRBV4-2|few|TRBJ2-1
CASSQTGTSGFRQFF
TGTGCCAGCAGCCAGACCGGGACTAGCGGGTTTAGGCAGTTCTTC
>.|TRBV15|.|TRBJ1-2
CATSSGIGGYTF
TGTGCCACCTCCTCGGGTATCGGTGGCTACACCTTC
>.|TRBV6-5|.|TRBJ1-5
CASSSLRWGNQPQHF
TGTGCCAGCAGTTCCCTGAGGTGGGGCAATCAGCCCCAGCATTTT
>.|TRBV6-1|.|TRBJ1-2
CAAKKGSGYGYTF
TGTGCCGCCAAGAAGGGTTCCGGGTATGGCTACACCTTC
>.|TRBV12-3/TRBV12-4|.|TRBJ1-1
CASSLTCGSTEAFF
TGTGCCAGCAGTTTAACCTGTGGAAGCACTGAAGCTTTCTTT
>.|TRBV2|.|TRBJ2-4
CASRRGISKNIQYF
TGTGCCAGCAGACGGGGGATATCCAAAAACATTCAGTACTTC
>.|TRBV20-1|few|TRBJ2-3
CSTTGLGSDTQYF
TGCAGTACAACAGGGCTCGGATCAGATACGCAGTATTTT
>TRBD1|TRBV2|few|TRBJ1-1
CASKRDRNTEAFF
TGTGCCAGCAAACGGGACAGGAACACTGAAGCTTTCTTT
>TRBD1|TRBV29-1|.|TRBJ1-2
CSVGQGLSGYTF
TGCAGCGTTGGACAGGGTTTGAGTGGCTACACCTTC
>.|TRBV4-1|few|TRBJ1-4
CASSRLPNEKLFF
TGCGCCAGCAGTCGCTTACCAAATGAAAAACTGTTTTTT
>TRBD1|TRBV6-2/TRBV6-3|.|TRBJ2-3
CASRNGQGGDTQYF
TGTGCCAGCAGGAACGGACAGGGGGGAGATACGCAGTATTTT
>.|TRBV6-5|few|TRBJ2-7
CASSRLGDYEQYF
TGTGCCAGCAGTCGTCTTGGGGACTACGAGCAGTACTTC
>TRBD2|TRBV20-1|.|TRBJ2-1
CSATPPSGRLVNEQFF
TGCAGTGCTACCCCGCCTAGCGGGAGATTGGTTAATGAGCAGTTCTTC
>TRBD1|TRBV5-1|.|TRBJ1-6
CASSLTRGQGSPLHF
TGCGCCAGCAGCTTGACTAGAGGACAGGGTTCACCCCTCCACTTT
>TRBD2|TRBV7-9|.|TRBJ2-3
CASSLATSGGDTQYF
TGTGCCAGCAGCTTAGCGACTAGCGGGGGAGATACGCAGTATTTT
>TRBD2|TRBV5-4|once|TRBJ2-3
CASSGGDGGNTQYF
TGTGCCAGCAGCGGGGGGGACGGGGGAAATACGCAGTATTTT
>TRBD1|TRBV6-5|many|TRBJ1-2
CARRTGMVGYTF
TGTGCCAGAAGGACAGGGATGGTAGGCTACACCTTC
>.|TRBV7-2|few|TRBJ2-1
CASSLLGLTTYNEQFF
TGTGCCAGCAGCTTATTAGGGCTCACAACCTACAATGAGCAGTTCTTC
>.|TRBV7-2|.|TRBJ2-1
CASSLDRPLADYNEQFF
TGTGCCAGCAGCTTGGACAGGCCGCTAGCGGACTACAATGAGCAGTTCTTC
>.|TRBV6-5|few|TRBJ1-6
CASSLAGRGGNSPLHF
TGTGCCAGCAGTTTAGCGGGCCGGGGCGGGAATTCACCCCTCCACTTT
>.|TRBV6-1|.|TRBJ2-1
CASNRGTSYNEQFF
TGTGCCAGCAATAGGGGGACAAGCTACAATGAGCAGTTCTTC
>TRBD2|TRBV6-5|few|TRBJ2-7
CASSHKVGRVDHEQYF
TGTGCCAGCAGCCACAAGGTGGGGAGGGTTGACCACGAGCAGTACTTC
>.|TRBV2|.|TRBJ2-1
CASSDPRGANEQFF
TGTGCCAGCAGTGACCCTCGAGGGGCCAATGAGCAGTTCTTC
>TRBD2|TRBV4-3|.|TRBJ2-3
CASSQDPLAGGDTQYF
TGCGCCAGCAGCCAAGACCCACTAGCGGGAGGAGATACGCAGTATTTT
>.|TRBV6-1|.|TRBJ2-7
CASSDDSYEQNF
TGTGCCAGCAGTGACGACTCCTACGAGCAGAACTTC
>.|TRBV5-1|once|TRBJ2-3
CASSLLGSTDAQYF
TGCGCCAGCAGCCTGTTAGGGAGCACAGATGCGCAGTATTTT
>.|TRBV6-6|few|TRBJ1-5
CASRTANQPQHF
TGTGCCAGCAGGACAGCCAATCAGCCCCAGCATTTT
>.|TRBV15|.|TRBJ1-1
CATSVQGVANTEAFF
TGTGCCACCAGCGTTCAAGGGGTGGCGAACACTGAAGCTTTCTTT
>.|TRBV6-6|.|TRBJ1-5
CASSIGTLNQPQHF
TGTGCCAGCAGTATCGGGACGTTGAATCAGCCCCAGCATTTT
>.|TRBV4-1|.|TRBJ2-7
CASSQANGGYEQYF
TGCGCCAGCAGCCAAGCGAATGGAGGATACGAGCAGTACTTC
>.|TRBV6-2/TRBV6-3|.|TRBJ1-5
CASSFQPMNQPQHF
TGTGCCAGCAGTTTTCAGCCGATGAATCAGCCCCAGCATTTT
>TRBD2|TRBV20-1|many|TRBJ2-1
CSEGTTNNEQFF
TGCAGCGAAGGGACTACTAACAATGAGCAGTTCTTC
>.|TRBV29-1|many|TRBJ2-5
CSVKEETQYF
TGCAGCGTCAAGGAGGAGACCCAGTACTTC
>.|TRBV7-8|.|TRBJ1-6
CASSPHRGELRSPLHF
TGTGCCAGCAGTCCTCATAGGGGGGAGTTGCGTTCACCCCTCCACTTT
>.|TRBV7-2|.|TRBJ1-5
CASSLWSEQPQHF
TGTGCCAGCAGCTTGTGGTCAGAGCAGCCCCAGCATTTT
>TRBD2|TRBV20-1|many|TRBJ2-7
CSARGLAGYTYEQYF
TGCAGTGCCCGGGGACTAGCGGGATATACCTACGAGCAGTACTTC
>.|TRBV3-1|few|TRBJ1-1
CASAQGGIEAFF
TGTGCCAGCGCCCAGGGAGGAATTGAAGCTTTCTTT
>TRBD1|TRBV4-3|.|TRBJ1-1
CASSQAQGARRAFF
TGCGCCAGCAGCCAAGCCCAGGGGGCGCGTAGGGCTTTCTTT
>TRBD1|TRBV5-1|.|TRBJ2-7
CASSLQGVGYEQYF
TGCGCCAGCAGCTTACAGGGGGTCGGCTACGAGCAGTACTTC
>.|TRBV5-1|.|TRBJ2-5
CASSLVGGHQETQYF
TGCGCCAGCAGCTTGGTCGGGGGACACCAAGAGACCCAGTACTTC
>.|TRBV5-5|.|TRBJ2-3
CASSLVADTQYF
TGTGCCAGCAGCTTGGTCGCAGATACGCAGTATTTT
>.|TRBV7-2|few|TRBJ2-3
CASSRPAENTQYF
TGTGCCAGCAGCCGACCCGCGGAAAATACGCAGTATTTT
>.|TRBV7-9|.|TRBJ2-7
CASSREGDYEQYF
TGTGCCAGCAGCCGAGAGGGGGACTACGAGCAGTACTTC
>TRBD1|TRBV6-5|once|TRBJ1-5
CASSPQGDRNQPQHF
TGTGCCAGCAGCCCCCAGGGGGATCGCAATCAGCCCCAGCATTTT
>.|TRBV6-5|few|TRBJ1-6
CASSETANSPLHF
TGTGCCAGCAGTGAGACTGCTAATTCACCCCTCCACTTT
>.|TRBV7-9|.|TRBJ1-3
CASSGGTYTIYF
TGTGCCAGCAGCGGGGGGACCTACACCATATATTTT
>TRBD1|TRBV2|few|TRBJ2-7
CASSSRGTGNEQYF
TGTGCCAGCAGCTCAAGGGGGACAGGGAACGAGCAGTACTTC
>.|TRBV5-6|few|TRBJ1-2
CASSLQGTYGYTF
TGTGCCAGCAGCTTGCAAGGGACCTATGGCTACACCTTC
>.|TRBV7-2|.|TRBJ1-5
CASSFSGDWNQPQHF
TGTGCCAGCAGCTTCTCGGGGGATTGGAATCAGCCCCAGCATTTT
>.|TRBV7-6|few|TRBJ2-3
CASSLENSSPADTQYF
TGTGCCAGCAGCTTAGAGAATTCGAGTCCGGCAGATACGCAGTATTTT
>.|TRBV20-1|few|TRBJ1-2
CSARDGGQLYGYTF
TGCAGTGCTAGAGATGGCGGACAGCTCTATGGCTACACCTTC
>TRBD1|TRBV6-2/TRBV6-3|medium-sized|TRBJ2-2
CASSTPTGATGELFF
TGTGCCAGCAGTACCCCGACAGGGGCCACCGGGGAGCTGTTTTTT
>.|TRBV12-3/TRBV12-4|.|TRBJ2-7
CASSLAITYEQYF
TGTGCCAGCAGTTTAGCAATCACATACGAGCAGTACTTC
>.|TRBV5-1|.|TRBJ1-1
CASGFGRGNTEAFF
TGCGCCAGCGGCTTCGGCAGGGGGAACACTGAAGCTTTCTTT
>.|TRBV20-1|few|TRBJ2-7
CSASEYNEQYF
TGCAGTGCTAGTGAATACAACGAGCAGTACTTC